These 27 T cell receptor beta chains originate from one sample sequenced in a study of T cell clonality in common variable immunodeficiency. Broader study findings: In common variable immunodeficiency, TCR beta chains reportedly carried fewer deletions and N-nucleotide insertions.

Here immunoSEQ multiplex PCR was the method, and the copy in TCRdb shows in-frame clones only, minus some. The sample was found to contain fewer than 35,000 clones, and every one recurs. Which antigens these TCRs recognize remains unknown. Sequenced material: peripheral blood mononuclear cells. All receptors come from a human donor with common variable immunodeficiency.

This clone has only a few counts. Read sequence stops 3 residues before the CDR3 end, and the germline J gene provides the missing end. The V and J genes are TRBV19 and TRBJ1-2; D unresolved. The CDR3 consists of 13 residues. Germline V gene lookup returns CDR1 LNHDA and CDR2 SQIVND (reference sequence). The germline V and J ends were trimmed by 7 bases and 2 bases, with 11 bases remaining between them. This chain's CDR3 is CASTPSANYGYTF. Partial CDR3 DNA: TGTGCCAGTACCCCGAGCGCGAACTATGGC.

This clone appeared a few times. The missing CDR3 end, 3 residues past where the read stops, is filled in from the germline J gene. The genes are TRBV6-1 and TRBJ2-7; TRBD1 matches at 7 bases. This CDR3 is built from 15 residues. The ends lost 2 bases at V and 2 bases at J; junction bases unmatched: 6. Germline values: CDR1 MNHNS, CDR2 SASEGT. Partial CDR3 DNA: TGTGCCAGCAGTGAACCCGGGACAGCACCCTACGAG. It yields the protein CASSEPGTAPYE. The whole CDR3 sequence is CASSEPGTAPYEQYF.

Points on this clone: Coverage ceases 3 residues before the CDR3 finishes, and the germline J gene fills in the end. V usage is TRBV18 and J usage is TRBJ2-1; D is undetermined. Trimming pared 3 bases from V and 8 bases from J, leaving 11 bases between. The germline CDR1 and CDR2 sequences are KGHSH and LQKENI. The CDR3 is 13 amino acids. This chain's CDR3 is CASSPSRVDEQFF. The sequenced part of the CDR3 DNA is TGTGCCAGCTCACCTTCCAGAGTCGATGAG. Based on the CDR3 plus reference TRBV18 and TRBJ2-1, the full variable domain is NAGVMQNPRHLVRRRGQEARLRCSPMKGHSHVYWYRQLPEEGLKFMVYLQKENIIDESGMPKERFSAEFPKEGPSILRIQQVVRGDSAAYFCASSPSRVDEQFFGPGTRLTVL.

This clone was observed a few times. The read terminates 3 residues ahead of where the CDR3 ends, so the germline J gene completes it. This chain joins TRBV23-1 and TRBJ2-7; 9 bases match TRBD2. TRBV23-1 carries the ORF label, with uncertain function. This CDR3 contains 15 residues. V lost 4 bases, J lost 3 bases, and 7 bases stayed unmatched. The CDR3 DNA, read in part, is TGCGCCAGCAGTCCCCTCGAGCGGGGGGACTACGAG. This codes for CASSPLERGDYE. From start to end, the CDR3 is CASSPLERGDYEQYF.

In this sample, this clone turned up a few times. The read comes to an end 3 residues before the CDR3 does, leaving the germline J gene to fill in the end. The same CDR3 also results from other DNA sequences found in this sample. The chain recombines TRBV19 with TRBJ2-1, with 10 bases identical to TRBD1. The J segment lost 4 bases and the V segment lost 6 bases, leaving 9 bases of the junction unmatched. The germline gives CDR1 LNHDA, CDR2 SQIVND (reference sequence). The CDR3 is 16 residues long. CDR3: CASSKRTGGIYNEQFF. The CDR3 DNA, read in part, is TGTGCCAGTAGCAAACGGACAGGGGGTATATACAATGAG. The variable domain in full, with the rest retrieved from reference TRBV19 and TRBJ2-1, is DGGITQSPKYLFRKEGQNVTLSCEQNLNHDAMYWYRQDPGQGLRLIYYSQIVNDFQKGDIAEGYSVSREKKESFPLTVTSAQKNPTAFYLCASSKRTGGIYNEQFFGPGTRLTVL.

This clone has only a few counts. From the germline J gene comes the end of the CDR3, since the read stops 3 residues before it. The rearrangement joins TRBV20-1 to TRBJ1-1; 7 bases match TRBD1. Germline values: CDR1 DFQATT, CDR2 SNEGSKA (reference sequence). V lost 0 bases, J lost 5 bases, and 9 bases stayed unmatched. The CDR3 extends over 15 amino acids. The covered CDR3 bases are TGCAGTGCTAGAGATCCAAGACAGGGAAGGACTGAA. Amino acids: CSARDPRQGRTE. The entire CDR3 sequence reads CSARDPRQGRTEAFF.

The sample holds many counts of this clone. The sequenced part of the CDR3 DNA is TGCGCCAGCAGCTTCAGGACAGGGTATGGC. Its translation is CASSFRTGYG. The entire CDR3 reads CASSFRTGYGYTF. The V gene is TRBV5-1, the J gene TRBJ1-2, with 8 bases fitting TRBD1. The CDR3 goes on 3 residues after the read ends, and that part is filled in from the germline J gene. The germline CDR1 and CDR2 sequences are SGHRS and YFSETQ. There are 13 residues in the CDR3. The junction had 2 bases not matched to a gene; V was cut back by 2 bases and J by 5 bases. Full variable domain (missing parts from reference TRBV5-1 and TRBJ1-2): KAGVTQTPRYLIKTRGQQVTLSCSPISGHRSVSWYQQTPGQGLQFLFEYFSETQRNKGNFPGRFSGRQFSNSRSEMNVSTLELGDSALYLCASSFRTGYGYTFGSGTRLTVV.

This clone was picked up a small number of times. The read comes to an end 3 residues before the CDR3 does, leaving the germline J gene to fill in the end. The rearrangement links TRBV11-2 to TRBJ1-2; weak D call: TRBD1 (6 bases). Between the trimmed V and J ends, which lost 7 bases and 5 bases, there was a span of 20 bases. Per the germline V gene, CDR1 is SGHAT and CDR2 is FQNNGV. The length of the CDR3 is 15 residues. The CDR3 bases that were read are TGTGCCAGCAACGAACTGGGGACAAGTACTTATGGC. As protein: CASNELGTSTYG. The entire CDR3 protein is CASNELGTSTYGYTF. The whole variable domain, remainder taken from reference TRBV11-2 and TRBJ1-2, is EAGVAQSPRYKIIEKRQSVAFWCNPISGHATLYWYQQILGQGPKLLIQFQNNGVVDDSQLPKDRFSAERLKGVDSTLKIQPAKLEDSAVYLCASNELGTSTYGYTFGSGTRLTVV.

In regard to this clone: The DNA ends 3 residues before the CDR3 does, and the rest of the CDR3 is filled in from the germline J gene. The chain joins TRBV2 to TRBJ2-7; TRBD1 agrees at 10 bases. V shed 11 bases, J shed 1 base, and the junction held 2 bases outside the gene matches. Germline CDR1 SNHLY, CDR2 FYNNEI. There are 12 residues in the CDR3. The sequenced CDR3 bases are TGTGCCGCGGGACAGGGGTCCTACGAG. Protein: CAAGQGSYE. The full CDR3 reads CAAGQGSYEQYF.

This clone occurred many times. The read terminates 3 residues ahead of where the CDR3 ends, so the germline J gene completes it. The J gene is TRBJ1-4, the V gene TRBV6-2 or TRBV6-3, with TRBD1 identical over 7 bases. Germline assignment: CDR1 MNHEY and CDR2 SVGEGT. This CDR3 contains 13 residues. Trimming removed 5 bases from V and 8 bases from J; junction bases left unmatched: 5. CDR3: CASSLQGREKLFF. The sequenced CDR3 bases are TGTGCCAGCAGTCTACAGGGGAGGGAAAAA.

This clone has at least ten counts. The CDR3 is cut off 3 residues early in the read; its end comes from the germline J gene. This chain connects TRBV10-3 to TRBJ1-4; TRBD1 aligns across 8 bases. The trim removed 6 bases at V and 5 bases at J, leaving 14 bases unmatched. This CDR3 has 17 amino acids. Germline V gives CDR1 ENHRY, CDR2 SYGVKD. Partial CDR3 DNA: TGTGCCATCAGCCGCATTGGTGTAGGACAGGGAAATGAAAAA. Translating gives CAISRIGVGQGNEK. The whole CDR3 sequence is CAISRIGVGQGNEKLFF.

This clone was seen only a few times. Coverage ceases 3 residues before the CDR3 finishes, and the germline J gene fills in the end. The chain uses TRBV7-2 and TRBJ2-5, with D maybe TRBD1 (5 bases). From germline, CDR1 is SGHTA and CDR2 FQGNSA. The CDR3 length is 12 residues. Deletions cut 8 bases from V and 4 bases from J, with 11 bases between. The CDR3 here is CASGASGETQYF. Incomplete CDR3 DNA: TGTGCCAGCGGGGCCTCGGGAGAGACC.

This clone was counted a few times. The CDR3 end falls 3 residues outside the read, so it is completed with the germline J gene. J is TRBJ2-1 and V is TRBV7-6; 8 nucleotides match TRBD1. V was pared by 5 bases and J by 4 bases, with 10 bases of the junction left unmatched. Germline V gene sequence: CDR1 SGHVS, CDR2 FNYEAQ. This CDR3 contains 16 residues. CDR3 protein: CASSPRLRQGYNEQFF. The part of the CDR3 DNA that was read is TGTGCCAGCAGCCCCCGCCTAAGACAGGGGTACAATGAG.

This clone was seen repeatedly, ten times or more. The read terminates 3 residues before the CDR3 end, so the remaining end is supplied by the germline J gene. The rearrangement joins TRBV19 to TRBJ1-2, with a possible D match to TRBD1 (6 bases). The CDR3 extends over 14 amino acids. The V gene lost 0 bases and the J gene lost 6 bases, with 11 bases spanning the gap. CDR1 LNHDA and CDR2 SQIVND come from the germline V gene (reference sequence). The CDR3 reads CASSIDYAGDGYTF. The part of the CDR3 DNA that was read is TGTGCCAGTAGTATAGATTACGCAGGGGATGGC. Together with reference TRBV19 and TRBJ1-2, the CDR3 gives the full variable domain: DGGITQSPKYLFRKEGQNVTLSCEQNLNHDAMYWYRQDPGQGLRLIYYSQIVNDFQKGDIAEGYSVSREKKESFPLTVTSAQKNPTAFYLCASSIDYAGDGYTFGSGTRLTVV.

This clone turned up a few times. The sequenced part of the CDR3 DNA is TGTGCCAGCTCTAAAGGGTTTCCCTACGAG. Translated, it gives CASSKGFPYE. The full CDR3 is CASSKGFPYEQYF. The chain has TRBV7-8 and TRBJ2-7; D unclear. The read finishes 3 residues shy of the CDR3 end, and the germline J gene is used to complete it. Germline assignment: CDR1 SGHVS and CDR2 FQNEAQ. V lost 8 bases and J lost 2, with 13 bases in between. The CDR3 consists of 13 residues.

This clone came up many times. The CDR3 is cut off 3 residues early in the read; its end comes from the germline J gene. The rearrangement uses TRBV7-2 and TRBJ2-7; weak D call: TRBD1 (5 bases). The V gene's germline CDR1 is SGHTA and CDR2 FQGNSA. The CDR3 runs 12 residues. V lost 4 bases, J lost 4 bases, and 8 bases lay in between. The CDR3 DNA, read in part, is TGTGCCAGCAGCTGGACATCTTACGAG. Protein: CASSWTSYE. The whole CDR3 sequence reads CASSWTSYEQYF.

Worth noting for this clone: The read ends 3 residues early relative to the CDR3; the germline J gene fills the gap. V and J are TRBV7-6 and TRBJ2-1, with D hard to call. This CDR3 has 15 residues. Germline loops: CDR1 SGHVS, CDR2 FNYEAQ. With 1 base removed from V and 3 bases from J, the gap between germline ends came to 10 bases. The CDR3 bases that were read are TGTGCCAGCAGCTTAGGGCAGGCTGGCTACAATGAG. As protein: CASSLGQAGYNE. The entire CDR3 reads CASSLGQAGYNEQFF.

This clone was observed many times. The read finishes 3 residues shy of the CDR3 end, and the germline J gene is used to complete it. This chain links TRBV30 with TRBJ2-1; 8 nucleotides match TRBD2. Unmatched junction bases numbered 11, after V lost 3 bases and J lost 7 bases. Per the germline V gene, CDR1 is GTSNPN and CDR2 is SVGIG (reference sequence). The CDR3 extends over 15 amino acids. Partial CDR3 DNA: TGTGCCTGGAGCATATGGCGGGGGGATCTGAATGAG. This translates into CAWSIWRGDLNE. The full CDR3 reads CAWSIWRGDLNEQFF.

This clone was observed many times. CDR3 sequence reads: CASSQADSSNQPQHF. Partial CDR3 DNA: TGTGCCAGCAGCCAAGCCGACAGCAGCAATCAGCCC. The chain carries TRBV14 and TRBJ1-5; weak D call: TRBD1 (5 bases). The observed sequence ends 3 residues before the CDR3 terminus, with the missing tail filled in from the germline J gene. The CDR3 has 15 residues. Germline values: CDR1 SGHDN, CDR2 FVKESK. V was pared by 1 base and J by 1 base, with 8 bases between.

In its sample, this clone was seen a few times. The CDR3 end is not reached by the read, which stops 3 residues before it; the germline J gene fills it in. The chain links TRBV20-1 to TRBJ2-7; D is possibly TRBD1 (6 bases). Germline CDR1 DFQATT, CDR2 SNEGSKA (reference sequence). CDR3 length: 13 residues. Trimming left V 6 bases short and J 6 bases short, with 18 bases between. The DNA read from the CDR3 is TGCAGTGCCCTGCAACAGGGAAGTTTCGAG. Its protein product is CSALQQGSFE. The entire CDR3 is CSALQQGSFEQYF.

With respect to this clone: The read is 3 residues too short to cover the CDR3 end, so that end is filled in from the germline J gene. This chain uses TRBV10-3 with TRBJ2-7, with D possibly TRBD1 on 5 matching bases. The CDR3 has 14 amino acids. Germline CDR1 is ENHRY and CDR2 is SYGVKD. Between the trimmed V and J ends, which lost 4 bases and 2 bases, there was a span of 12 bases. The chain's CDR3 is CAISARGRAYEQYF. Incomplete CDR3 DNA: TGTGCCATCAGTGCAAGGGGTAGGGCCTACGAG.

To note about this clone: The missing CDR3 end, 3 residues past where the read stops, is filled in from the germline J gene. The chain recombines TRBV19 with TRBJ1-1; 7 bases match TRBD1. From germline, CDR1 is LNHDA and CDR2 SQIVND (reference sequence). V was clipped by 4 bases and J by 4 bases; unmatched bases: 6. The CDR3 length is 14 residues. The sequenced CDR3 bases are TGTGCCAGTAGTAACAGGGGTAGAGGCACTGAA. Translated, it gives CASSNRGRGTE. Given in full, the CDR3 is CASSNRGRGTEAFF. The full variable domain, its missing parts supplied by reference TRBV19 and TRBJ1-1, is DGGITQSPKYLFRKEGQNVTLSCEQNLNHDAMYWYRQDPGQGLRLIYYSQIVNDFQKGDIAEGYSVSREKKESFPLTVTSAQKNPTAFYLCASSNRGRGTEAFFGQGTRLTVV.

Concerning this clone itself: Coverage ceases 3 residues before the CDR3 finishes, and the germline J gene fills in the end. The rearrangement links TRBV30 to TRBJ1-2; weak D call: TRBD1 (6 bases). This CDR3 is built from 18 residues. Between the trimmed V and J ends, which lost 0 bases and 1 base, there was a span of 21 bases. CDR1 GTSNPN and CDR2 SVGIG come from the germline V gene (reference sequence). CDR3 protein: CAWSVGRIRDINNYGYTF. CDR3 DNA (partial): TGTGCCTGGAGTGTAGGGCGGATTCGGGACATAAATAACTATGGC. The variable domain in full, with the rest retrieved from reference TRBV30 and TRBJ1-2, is SQTIHQWPATLVQPVGSPLSLECTVEGTSNPNLYWYRQAAGRGLQLLFYSVGIGQISSEVPQNLSASRPQDRQFILSSKKLLLSDSGFYLCAWSVGRIRDINNYGYTFGSGTRLTVV.

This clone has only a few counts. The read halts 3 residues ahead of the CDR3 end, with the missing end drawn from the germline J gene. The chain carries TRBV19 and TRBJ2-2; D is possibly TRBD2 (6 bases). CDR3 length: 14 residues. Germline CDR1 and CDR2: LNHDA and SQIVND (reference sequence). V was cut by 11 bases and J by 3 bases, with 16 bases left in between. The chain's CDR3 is CAAGQATYTGELFF. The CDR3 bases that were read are TGTGCCGCGGGGCAGGCCACTTACACCGGGGAG.

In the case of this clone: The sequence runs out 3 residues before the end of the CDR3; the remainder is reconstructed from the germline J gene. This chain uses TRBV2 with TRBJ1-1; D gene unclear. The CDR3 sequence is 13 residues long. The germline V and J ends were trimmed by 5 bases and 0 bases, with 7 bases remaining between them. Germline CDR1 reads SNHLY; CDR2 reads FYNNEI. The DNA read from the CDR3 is TGTGCCAGCAGTCCAAAATTGAACACTGAA. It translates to CASSPKLNTE. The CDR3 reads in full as CASSPKLNTEAFF.

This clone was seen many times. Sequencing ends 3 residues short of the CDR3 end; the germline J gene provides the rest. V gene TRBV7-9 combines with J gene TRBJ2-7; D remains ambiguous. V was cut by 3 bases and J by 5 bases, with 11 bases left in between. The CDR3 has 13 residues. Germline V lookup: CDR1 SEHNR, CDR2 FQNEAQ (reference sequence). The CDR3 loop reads CASSFPRYDEQYF. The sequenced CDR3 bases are TGTGCCAGCAGCTTCCCTAGGTACGACGAG.

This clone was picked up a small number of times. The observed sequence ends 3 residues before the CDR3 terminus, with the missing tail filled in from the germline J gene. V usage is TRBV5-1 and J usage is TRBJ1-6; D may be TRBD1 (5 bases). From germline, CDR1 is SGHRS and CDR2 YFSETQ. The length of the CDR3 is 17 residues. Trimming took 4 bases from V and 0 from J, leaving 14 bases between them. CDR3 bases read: TGCGCCAGCAGCCCGCTGACAGACAGCTCCTATAATTCACCC. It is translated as CASSPLTDSSYNSP. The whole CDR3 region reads CASSPLTDSSYNSPLHF.